These 13 T cell receptor beta chains came from one sample sequenced in a study of early T cells in non-severe SARS-CoV-2 infection. TCRdb re-derived calls from the 5' RACE reads in MiXCR, one entry per CDR3 protein. This sample yields tens of thousands of distinct CDR3 sequences, of which around 15% are seen a single time; roughly 12% belongs to the top ten. The material sequenced was whole blood. These receptors were obtained from an adult who was a healthcare worker with PCR-confirmed SARS-CoV-2 infection or an uninfected control (not recorded which).

This clonotype was detected many times. The chain carries TRBV4-1 and TRBJ2-7, with D possibly TRBD2 on 6 matching bases. V was clipped by 1 base and J by 4 bases, with 11 bases between them. CDR1 and CDR2 from the germline V gene are MGHRA and YSYEKL. The CDR3 covers 14 residues. CDR3: CASSQGPEGYEQYF. CDR3 DNA sequence: TGCGCCAGCAGCCAAGGCCCGGAGGGATACGAGCAGTACTTC.

The J gene is TRBJ1-4, the V gene TRBV20-1; D may be TRBD1 (5 bases). V lost 5 bases, J lost 8 bases, and 21 bases lay in between. Germline-derived CDR1 and CDR2 are DFQATT and SNEGSKA (reference sequence). CDR3 length equals 15 residues. The CDR3: CSAQSFPGGDEKLFF. The CDR3, as DNA: TGCAGTGCTCAATCGTTTCCGGGGGGGGACGAAAAACTGTTTTTT.

This clonotype was seen many times. The chain is built from TRBV12-5 and TRBJ1-1; D is undetermined. The CDR3 sequence is 12 residues long. Germline V lookup: CDR1 LGHNT, CDR2 FRNRAP. V dropped 3 bases and J dropped 1 base, with 3 bases sitting between them. The DNA of the CDR3 is TGTGCTAGTGGTTTCTCGAACACTGAAGCTTTCTTT. Amino acids: CASGFSNTEAFF.

This clonotype has just a few counts. The rearrangement uses TRBV6-5 and TRBJ2-7; no clear D. Per germline, CDR1 MNHEY and CDR2 SVGAGI. This CDR3 is 14 amino acids long. The germline V and J ends were trimmed by 2 bases and 2 bases, with 10 bases remaining between them. The CDR3 protein is CASSYKGPAYEQYF. The CDR3, as DNA: TGTGCCAGCAGTTACAAGGGCCCCGCCTACGAGCAGTACTTC.

CDR3 bases: TGTGCCAGCAGCGTGGAGTTTGGCTACACCTTC. It encodes CASSVEFGYTF. The genes are TRBV7-2 and TRBJ1-2, with D hard to call. Germline lookup yields CDR1 SGHTA and CDR2 FQGNSA. With 5 bases removed from V and 7 bases from J, the gap between germline ends came to 8 bases. The CDR3 is 11 residues long.

This clonotype was seen more than once but under ten times. The chain uses TRBV5-1 and TRBJ2-3; 11 nucleotides align to TRBD1. Per the germline V gene, CDR1 is SGHRS and CDR2 is YFSETQ. J lost 4 bases, V lost 3 bases, and 4 bases had no gene match. CDR3 length: 15 amino acids. CDR3 sequence reads: CASSSPGQGADTQYF. The CDR3 DNA sequence: TGCGCCAGCAGCTCTCCGGGACAGGGGGCAGATACGCAGTATTTT.

This clonotype was seen just once. The V gene is TRBV19, the J gene TRBJ1-1; no firm D call. Germline-derived CDR1 and CDR2 are LNHDA and SQIVND (reference sequence). This CDR3 has 13 residues. V lost 5 bases and J lost 0, with 7 bases in between. CDR3 in amino acids: CASSRQMNTEAFF. DNA for the CDR3: TGTGCCAGTAGTCGGCAAATGAACACTGAAGCTTTCTTT.

This clonotype was observed many times. The V and J genes are TRBV3-1 and TRBJ1-2; no definite D call. This CDR3 is built from 12 residues. V lost 3 bases and J 6 bases, leaving 8 bases between the germline ends. Germline CDR1 is LGHDT and CDR2 is YNNKEL (reference sequence). The CDR3 region has the DNA TGTGCCAGCAGCCAGGGAAAGGATGGCTACACCTTC. Encoded protein: CASSQGKDGYTF. The full variable domain, with the rest looked up from reference TRBV3-1 and TRBJ1-2, is DTAVSQTPKYLVTQMGNDKSIKCEQNLGHDTMYWYKQDSKKFLKIMFSYNNKELIINETVPNRFSPKSPDKAHLNLHINSLELGDSAVYFCASSQGKDGYTFGSGTRLTVV.

This clonotype occurred a few times. The V and J genes are TRBV12-3 or TRBV12-4 and TRBJ2-5, with D unclear. V was pared by 7 bases and J by 4 bases, with 7 bases between. The CDR3 has 11 residues. CDR3 sequence reads: CASTLGETQYF. The CDR3 coding sequence is TGTGCCAGCACCCTCGGAGAGACCCAGTACTTC.

This clonotype has a count of ten or more. The chain has TRBV7-3 and TRBJ2-7; D might be TRBD1 or TRBD2, each matching 5 bases. This CDR3 comprises 15 residues. Between the trimmed V and J ends, which lost 0 bases and 0 bases, there was a span of 9 bases. Germline V lookup: CDR1 SGHTA, CDR2 FQGTGA. As DNA, the CDR3 is TGTGCCAGCAGCTTAACGGGGACGAGCTCCTACGAGCAGTACTTC. It is translated as CASSLTGTSSYEQYF.

The chain recombines TRBV10-2 with TRBJ2-2, with D perhaps matching TRBD2 (6 bases). The CDR3 length is 15 residues. V shed 1 base and J shed 1 base, with 7 bases lying between them. Per the germline V gene, CDR1 is WSHSY and CDR2 is SAAADI. CDR3 bases: TGCGCCAGCAGTGAGTGGGGGGAGAACACCGGGGAGCTGTTTTTT. Amino acids: CASSEWGENTGELFF.

J is TRBJ2-3 and V is TRBV2; 8 bases are a match to TRBD2. This CDR3 is built from 13 residues. The V gene end was trimmed by 8 bases and the J gene end by 7 bases; junction bases not matched to a gene: 8. The V gene's germline CDR1 is SNHLY and CDR2 FYNNEI. CDR3 region: CASPTGGGNTQYF. In nucleotides, the CDR3 is TGTGCCAGCCCAACGGGGGGGGGTAATACGCAGTATTTT. The full variable domain, its missing parts supplied by reference TRBV2 and TRBJ2-3, is EPEVTQTPSHQVTQMGQEVILRCVPISNHLYFYWYRQILGQKVEFLVSFYNNEISEKSEIFDDQFSVERPDGSNFTLKIRSTKLEDSAMYFCASPTGGGNTQYFGPGTRLTVL.

This clonotype has just a few counts. The chain employs TRBV5-1 and TRBJ2-1; possibly TRBD1 or TRBD2 for D (5 bases each). V dropped 5 bases and J dropped 15 bases, with 15 bases sitting between them. Germline V gene lookup returns CDR1 SGHRS and CDR2 YFSETQ. The CDR3 is 11 amino acids. The CDR3: CASRSGTRRFF. The CDR3 nucleotides read TGCGCCAGCAGATCCGGGACCCGTAGGTTCTTC.